This is a list of T cell receptor beta chains from one sample in a study of blood T cell repertoires in COVID-19. Assay used: immunoSEQ multiplex PCR; TCRdb lists only in-frame clones, some missing. The data show around 140,000 clones, 84% seen once. The sequencing input was peripheral blood. These receptors all stem from a human donor in a cohort sampled during active COVID-19. Both conserved end residues are part of each CDR3. The D gene is left open where the match is weak. Size is omitted from some rows. Given values are once, few, many or a class for expanded clones.

V gene,clone size,J gene,D gene,CDR3 protein,CDR3 DNA
TRBV2,.,TRBJ2-1,TRBD2,CASNIAGGHYNEQFF,TGTGCCAGCAACATAGCGGGAGGGCACTACAATGAGCAGTTCTTC
TRBV24-1,.,TRBJ1-2,TRBD1,CATSEGTGGYYGYTF,TGTGCCACCAGTGAAGGTACAGGGGGCTACTATGGCTACACCTTC
TRBV27,once,TRBJ2-2,.,CASSLRGGAEQATGELFF,TGTGCCAGCAGTTTAAGGGGGGGCGCGGAACAGGCCACCGGGGAGCTGTTTTTT
TRBV18,few,TRBJ2-5,.,CASSPSGKETQYF,TGTGCCAGCTCACCAAGTGGCAAGGAGACCCAGTACTTC
TRBV30,.,TRBJ1-2,TRBD1,CAWTPGTAFSGYTF,TGTGCCTGGACCCCAGGGACAGCTTTTTCTGGCTACACCTTC
TRBV7-9,.,TRBJ1-3,.,CASSPPGVRSGNTIYF,TGTGCCAGCAGCCCCCCAGGGGTCAGGTCTGGAAACACCATATATTTT
TRBV11-2,many,TRBJ1-2,TRBD1,CASSARTGWNYGYTF,TGTGCCAGCAGCGCCAGGACAGGGTGGAACTATGGCTACACCTTC
TRBV5-5,.,TRBJ2-5,TRBD2,CASSSVGGVEETQYF,TGTGCCAGCAGTTCCGTCGGGGGGGTCGAAGAGACCCAGTACTTC
TRBV5-1,.,TRBJ2-3,TRBD2,CASSFSGRGTDTQYF,TGCGCCAGCAGCTTTAGCGGGAGAGGGACAGATACGCAGTATTTT
TRBV12-3/TRBV12-4,few,TRBJ1-1,.,CASSLTGWSEAFF,TGTGCCAGCAGTTTGACGGGGTGGTCCGAAGCTTTCTTT
TRBV7-9,.,TRBJ2-7,.,CASSLALAGHEQYF,TGTGCCAGCAGCTTAGCGCTAGCAGGCCACGAGCAGTACTTC
TRBV18,.,TRBJ1-5,.,CASSPPAGGEGQPQHF,TGTGCCAGCTCACCACCGGCGGGGGGCGAGGGTCAGCCCCAGCATTTT
TRBV5-1,.,TRBJ2-3,.,CASSLQRDTQYF,TGCGCCAGCAGCTTGCAGCGAGATACGCAGTATTTT
TRBV14,.,TRBJ1-4,.,CASSPGVINEKLFF,TGTGCCAGCAGCCCAGGGGTCATTAATGAAAAACTGTTTTTT
TRBV5-1,.,TRBJ1-2,.,CASRSIDSTNYGYTF,TGCGCCAGCAGATCAATCGACAGTACCAACTATGGCTACACCTTC
TRBV3-1/TRBV3-2,.,TRBJ1-6,.,CASRQGIYNSPLHF,TGTGCCAGCAGGCAGGGGATCTATAATTCACCCCTCCACTTT
TRBV9,.,TRBJ2-1,TRBD2,CASSLAGGQWNEQFF,TGTGCCAGCAGCTTAGCGGGGGGGCAGTGGAATGAGCAGTTCTTC
TRBV19,once,TRBJ2-1,TRBD2,CASSSGASGSLNEQFF,TGTGCCAGTAGTTCAGGGGCTAGCGGGAGCTTAAATGAGCAGTTCTTC
TRBV7-9,few,TRBJ2-5,TRBD2,CASSPLGGQETQYF,TGTGCCAGCAGCCCCCTGGGGGGGCAAGAGACCCAGTACTTC
TRBV3-1/TRBV3-2,.,TRBJ2-3,.,CASSPGVRAGGDTQYF,TGTGCCAGCAGCCCGGGGGTGAGGGCGGGTGGAGATACGCAGTATTTT
TRBV5-5,few,TRBJ2-3,TRBD2,CASSLAGLANSLDTQYF,TGTGCCAGCAGCTTGGCCGGACTAGCCAATTCTCTAGATACGCAGTATTTT
TRBV15,.,TRBJ1-6,.,CATSRDGQLPLHF,TGTGCCACCAGCAGGGACGGACAGTTGCCCCTCCACTTT